The subject of this entry is one TCR beta chain. Its antigen remains unknown. The ends were cut back, 0 bases at V and 2 bases at J, with 20 bases in the middle. The CDR3 runs to 18 residues. Germline V gene sequence: CDR1 GTSNPN, CDR2 SVGIG (reference sequence). The data originate from a study of cytomegalovirus exposure and HLA in healthy donors. The study's findings and limits: Earlier analysis yielded a pattern in which most TCR beta V segments were productive about 90% or about 30% of the time. Follow-up analysis seemed to connect common viral pathogens with several of the most significant clusters identified.

The primer mix had 60 Vbeta and 13 Jbeta primers. This table comes from immunoSEQ multiplex PCR, and its TCRdb copy is limited to in-frame clones, with some not included. The table lists 60,000 to 70,000 clones, 55% to 75% of them singletons. The sample comprised PBMCs. This rearrangement joins TRBV30 to TRBJ1-3, with D possibly being TRBD1 (5 bases). The source is a woman aged 25 to 45 in good health and CMV-seronegative. The CDR3 bases are TGTGCCTGGAGTGTCTATGGGGCAGCCAAAGAGACTGGAAACACCATATATTTT. Encoded protein: CAWSVYGAAKETGNTIYF. Variable domain in full (rest from reference TRBV30 and TRBJ1-3): SQTIHQWPATLVQPVGSPLSLECTVEGTSNPNLYWYRQAAGRGLQLLFYSVGIGQISSEVPQNLSASRPQDRQFILSSKKLLLSDSGFYLCAWSVYGAAKETGNTIYFGEGSWLTVV.